Included here is one T cell receptor (beta chain) sequence, with context. Its target antigen remains unknown. Base-call qualities are not available, and no considerably larger clone is one nucleotide away. This sample stems from a study of CD8 T cells in ankylosing spondylitis (dated by TCRdb to 2015 to 2018). Concerning the study at large: T cell receptor beta repertoires were profiled in healthy donors and ankylosing spondylitis patients so that disease-linked TCR variants could be found. The whole study cohort included 85 to 120 healthy donors and roughly 24 ankylosing spondylitis patients. Peripheral blood was sampled, and synovial fluid was also collected from ankylosing spondylitis patients.

The sequencer listed for this sample is Illumina HiSeq 2500. TCR beta libraries were prepared by quantitative 5'-RACE with molecular barcodes. The paper's processing steps were these. A new computational method, built on a probabilistic model of VDJ rearrangement, was used to identify disease-linked TCR variants. TCRdb took the public reads, trimmed them with fastp at Q25, ran MiXCR for clone calling and kept in-frame beta chains. Every entry covers one CDR3 protein and lists the most common genes and DNA from its rows. Here the V and J calls rest on TCRdb's processing, not on the authors' analysis. The sample includes just over 150,000 distinct CDR3 sequences, with around 17% observed a single time. The ten largest clones take up over 7.5% of the sample. Overall study outcomes, separate from this receptor: In peripheral blood, the disease-linked clones were found at relatively low frequencies and had a CD8+ phenotype. Some motif variants had previously been reported in the synovial fluid and blood of reactive arthritis patients, which suggests shared mechanisms of disease initiation. A TCR beta motif of several highly homologous amino acid variants appeared characteristic of blood from ankylosing spondylitis patients. According to the report, matched synovial fluid samples from ankylosing spondylitis patients were significantly enriched for the disease-linked clones.

The CDR3 sequence holds 14 residues, the cysteine and phenylalanine included. Just CDR3 DNA is preserved here, 42 bases in frame from base 1. The germline V end is reduced by 7 bases and the J end by 2 bases; junction bases left unmatched: 7. Per the germline V gene, SQVTM is the CDR1 and ANQGSEA is the CDR2. The sequence is built from TRBV29-1 and TRBJ2-1; TRBD2 matches 8 bases in the middle. This TCR derives from a male donor with ankylosing spondylitis or in good health (not recorded which). The specimen sequenced was blood, either unsorted or a sorted T cell fraction (not recorded which). The CDR3: CSASEGLAYNEQFF. At the DNA level, the sequence is TGCAGCGCCTCCGAGGGACTAGCCTACAATGAGCAGTTCTTC.